This T cell receptor (beta chain) was identified during a study of T cell repertoires in cytomegalovirus infection. Turning to the study itself: Indications came from public TCR beta signatures; they pointed to CMV infection and to a matching HLA type. Regarding the study as a whole: Dominating the ex vivo response were TCR beta clonotypes that were CMV-specific and HLA-C-restricted. Based on cumulative public TCR beta family frequency, carriers of CMV plus the relevant HLA were identified.

TCRdb redid the calling of the reads with MiXCR, one entry per CDR3 protein. This sample has 400,000 or so distinct CDR3 sequences, with about a sixth found just once. This clonotype was detected only a few times. As yet, its antigen is unknown. Specimen: PBMCs. The TCR originated in a human donor in good health (CMV status not recorded). Some clones in this sample may be carry-over from other donors' samples.

CDR3 bases: TGCAGCGTTGAGTATACCTCCCAAGAGACCCAGTACTTC. This gives the protein CSVEYTSQETQYF. This rearrangement joins TRBV29-1 to TRBJ2-5; D remains ambiguous. Trimming took off 3 bases at V and 1 base at J, with 9 bases between the two ends. CDR1 and CDR2 (germline): SQVTM, ANQGSEA. CDR3 size: 13 residues.